Listed below are T cell receptor beta chains from one sample, sequenced in a study of cytomegalovirus exposure and HLA in healthy donors. The protocol was immunoSEQ multiplex PCR, while the TCRdb copy is restricted to in-frame clones and leaves out a portion. The data contain more than 100,000 clones, around 86% of them singletons. Material: PBMCs. The origin of the receptors is a woman in her fifties or sixties in good health and CMV-seropositive. The CDR3 runs from the conserved cysteine through the conserved F or W. The order of the fields is V gene, clone size, D gene, J gene, CDR3 DNA, CDR3 protein. D genes are given only for firm matches. Clone size appears in some rows only: once, few, many, or a class for an expanded clone.

TRBV5-1,.,TRBD1,TRBJ1-1,TGCGCCAGCAGCTTGGTGGGACAGGTATTCAATGAAGCTTTCTTT,CASSLVGQVFNEAFF
TRBV5-1,.,.,TRBJ2-5,TGCGCCAGCAGCTACCACGGGAGCGCAGAGACCCAGTACTTC,CASSYHGSAETQYF
TRBV27,.,.,TRBJ2-1,TGTGCCAGCTCTCGGGAGAGGTCCTACAATGAGCAGTTCTTC,CASSRERSYNEQFF
TRBV7-9,.,.,TRBJ2-3,TGTGCCAGCAGCTCTAGATTCCGCACAGATACGCAGTATTTT,CASSSRFRTDTQYF
TRBV5-8,.,TRBD2,TRBJ2-5,TGTGCCAGCAGCTTGGGGTCGGGCGGGAGGGACGAGACCCAGTACTTC,CASSLGSGGRDETQYF
TRBV7-2,.,TRBD1,TRBJ1-1,TGTGCCAGCAGCTTAGAAGGGACAGGGGGCTGGGGGACTGAAGCTTTCTTT,CASSLEGTGGWGTEAFF
TRBV7-3,.,.,TRBJ2-2,TGTGCCAGCAGCCCCTGGAGGGCCGGGGAGCTGTTTTTT,CASSPWRAGELFF
TRBV2,.,TRBD2,TRBJ2-5,TGTGCCAGCTCCAGCGGGGGAGCTAAGCATCTAAACTTC,CASSSGGAKHLNF
TRBV6-5,.,TRBD2,TRBJ2-1,TGTGCCAGCAGTTACACGGGAGGGGCATACAATGAGCAGTTCTTC,CASSYTGGAYNEQFF
TRBV6-4,.,TRBD1,TRBJ1-5,TGTGCCAGCACCCCCCCCGGACAGGATTTTTATCAGCCCCAGCATTTT,CASTPPGQDFYQPQHF
TRBV15,.,.,TRBJ1-5,TGTGCCACCAGCGTAAGACAGAATCAGCCCCAGCATTTT,CATSVRQNQPQHF
TRBV2,.,.,TRBJ2-1,TGTGCCAGCAAGGCGGCCCCTGAGCAGTTCTTC,CASKAAPEQFF
TRBV11-2,.,TRBD2,TRBJ2-7,TGTGCCAGCAGCTTATTAGCGGGAGGAGCCTACGAGCAGTACTTC,CASSLLAGGAYEQYF
TRBV2,.,.,TRBJ1-3,TGTGCCAGCACCTTCTCTGGAAACACCATATATTTT,CASTFSGNTIYF
TRBV7-6,.,.,TRBJ2-1,TGTGCCAGCAGCTTTAGCGCGACCTCCTACAATGAGCAGTTCTTC,CASSFSATSYNEQFF
TRBV11-2,.,.,TRBJ2-7,TGTGCCAGCAGCTTATCCTCCTTTTACGAGCAGTACTTC,CASSLSSFYEQYF
TRBV11-2,.,.,TRBJ2-3,TGTGCCAGCAGCTTAGGTGTAGGCACAGATACGCAGTATTTT,CASSLGVGTDTQYF
TRBV27,.,TRBD2,TRBJ2-5,TGTGCCAGCAGAGGTAGCGGGAGCATGGAGACCCAGTACTTC,CASRGSGSMETQYF
TRBV6-5,once,TRBD1,TRBJ1-2,TGTGCCAGCAGTTACTCTGGGACAGCGAACTACACCTTC,CASSYSGTANYTF
TRBV5-1,.,TRBD2,TRBJ2-5,TGCGCCAGCAGCTTGGGAACTAGCGGGAGTGGTCTGGAGACCCAGTACTTC,CASSLGTSGSGLETQYF
TRBV2,.,TRBD1,TRBJ2-7,TGTGCCAGCAGTCCTCAGGGGGCCACCGCCTACGAGCAGTACTTC,CASSPQGATAYEQYF
TRBV7-3,.,.,TRBJ1-1,TGTGCCAGCAGCCTAACAGGGAGCACTGAAGCTTTCTTT,CASSLTGSTEAFF
TRBV27,.,.,TRBJ1-5,TGTGCCAGCAGTCCAGGGGAAGGAATCGAGCCCCAGCATTTT,CASSPGEGIEPQHF
TRBV29-1,.,.,TRBJ2-7,TGCAGCGTTGGAGGGGGGGGCGGGGAGGTAGGCGAGCAGTACTTC,CSVGGGGGEVGEQYF
TRBV19,.,TRBD1,TRBJ2-7,TGTGCCAGTAGTATGAGGGGACAGGGGACGGCCTACGAGCAGTACTTC,CASSMRGQGTAYEQYF
TRBV5-5,.,.,TRBJ1-1,TGTGCCAGCAGCTTGTCCTTGGGCCGGAACACTGAAGCTTTCTTT,CASSLSLGRNTEAFF
TRBV5-1,.,.,TRBJ2-7,TGCGCCAGCAGCTTGGCGGCAGGGAAATACGAGCAGTACTTC,CASSLAAGKYEQYF
TRBV6-1,.,.,TRBJ1-4,TGTGCCAGCAGTGCAGGGGATGCAACTAATGAAAAACTGTTTTTT,CASSAGDATNEKLFF
TRBV11-2,.,TRBD2,TRBJ2-5,TGTGCCAGCAGGTCAGCGGGGGCGGAAGAGCAGTACTTC,CASRSAGAEEQYF
TRBV28,.,TRBD1,TRBJ2-1,TGTGCCAGCACCCCTGCCGGGACAGGGGGCATGAATGAGCAGTTCTTC,CASTPAGTGGMNEQFF
TRBV4-1,.,TRBD2,TRBJ2-1,TGCGCCAGCAGCCAGAAGAGCGGCGGGAGAGGACACAATGAGCAGTTCTTC,CASSQKSGGRGHNEQFF
TRBV6-4,few,.,TRBJ1-5,TGTGCCAGCACAGGATATCAGCATCAGCCCCAGCATTTT,CASTGYQHQPQHF
TRBV7-9,.,TRBD2,TRBJ2-7,TGTGCCAGCAGCTTAGGTTCGCGGGGGGCCTACGAGCAGTACTTC,CASSLGSRGAYEQYF
TRBV30,.,.,TRBJ2-3,TGTGCCTGGAGCACTGGAGATTTAGATACGCAGTATTTT,CAWSTGDLDTQYF
TRBV18,.,.,TRBJ1-1,TGTGCCAGCTCACCGACAGCCTTTGAAGCTTTCTTT,CASSPTAFEAFF
TRBV5-1,.,.,TRBJ2-5,TGCGCCAGCAGCTTCGGCAGCGGAGAGACCCAGTACTTC,CASSFGSGETQYF
TRBV5-1,.,.,TRBJ2-5,TGCGCCAGCAGCCGGGGGAGGGAGACCCAGTACTTC,CASSRGRETQYF
TRBV4-3,.,.,TRBJ2-5,TGCGCCAGCAGCCTCGAGGTCCAAGAGACCCAGTACTTC,CASSLEVQETQYF
TRBV6-1,.,TRBD2,TRBJ2-1,TGTGCCAGCAGTGAAGTACGACTAGCGGTATCCAATGAGCAGTTCTTC,CASSEVRLAVSNEQFF
TRBV2,.,.,TRBJ2-6,TGTGCCAGCAGTGAAGCGCTGGGCTCTGGGGCCAACGGCCTGACTTTC,CASSEALGSGANGLTF
TRBV18,.,TRBD1,TRBJ2-1,TGTGCCAGCTCATCGAGGACAGGGGGGACCTACAATGAGCAGTTCTTC,CASSSRTGGTYNEQFF
TRBV5-4,.,TRBD1,TRBJ1-6,TGTGCCAGCAGCCCGGGGACAGGGGGATATAATTCACCCCTCCACTTT,CASSPGTGGYNSPLHF
TRBV5-1,.,TRBD1,TRBJ2-2,TGCGCCAGCAGCTTGGTAGGGGGCGTATTTGGGACCGGGGAGCTGTTTTTT,CASSLVGGVFGTGELFF
TRBV6-1,.,.,TRBJ1-2,TGTGCCAGCAGTGAAAGGGTGGCAGGGCGGTATAGGACCTATGGCTACACCTTC,CASSERVAGRYRTYGYTF
TRBV30,.,TRBD2,TRBJ2-3,TGTGCCTGGAGCACGGAAGGCGGGAGGCCAGATACGCAGTATTTT,CAWSTEGGRPDTQYF
TRBV6-1,.,.,TRBJ2-7,TGTGCCAGCAGTGCTCGGGGCTCCTACGAGCAGTACTTC,CASSARGSYEQYF
TRBV10-2,.,.,TRBJ1-1,TGCGCCACGAGCTTCATGAACACTGAAGCTTTCTTT,CATSFMNTEAFF
TRBV6-1,.,.,TRBJ2-7,TGTGCCAGCAGGACCCGGGACTTCTCCTACGAGCAGTACTTC,CASRTRDFSYEQYF
TRBV7-3,.,.,TRBJ1-2,TGTGCCAGCAGCTTAGGGGAGGGTTCTTATGGCTACACCTTC,CASSLGEGSYGYTF
TRBV28,.,TRBD1,TRBJ2-7,TGTGCCAGCAGTTCTCGGACAGGGGAGGGCGAGCAGTACTTC,CASSSRTGEGEQYF
TRBV30,.,TRBD2,TRBJ2-1,TGTGCCTGGCCCACCTTTACTAGCGGGGAGGCAAATGAGCAGTTCTTC,CAWPTFTSGEANEQFF
TRBV28,few,TRBD1,TRBJ1-2,TGTGCCAGCAGTCCCGGGACAGAGAACACCTTC,CASSPGTENTF
TRBV28,.,.,TRBJ1-3,TGTGCCAGCAGTTCGGGGGGCGCGGGGTCTGGAAACACCATATATTTT,CASSSGGAGSGNTIYF
TRBV19,.,TRBD1,TRBJ1-2,TGTGCCAGTAGTATAGATCAAGGGACAGGGCGCGACTATGGCTACACCTTC,CASSIDQGTGRDYGYTF
TRBV28,.,.,TRBJ1-4,TGTGCCAGCAGGCTTACCGGGACTCTCTATCGGGGTGAAAAACTGTTTTTT,CASRLTGTLYRGEKLFF
TRBV6-4,once,TRBD1,TRBJ1-2,TGTGCCAGCAGTGACTCGAACAAAGGGGGCGCGCATGGCTACACCTTC,CASSDSNKGGAHGYTF
TRBV27,.,.,TRBJ1-1,TGTGCCAGCAGTGACAGCTTTGGCGCTGAAGCTTTCTTT,CASSDSFGAEAFF